The source of this TCR beta chain is a study of cytomegalovirus exposure and HLA in healthy donors. Use of 60 Vbeta and 13 Jbeta primers characterized the PCR. This table comes from immunoSEQ multiplex PCR, and its TCRdb copy is limited to in-frame clones, with some not included. Of 95,000 to 130,000 clones detected, around 74% appear once; the ten largest clones hold roughly 1.5%. Notes on this clone: The antigen is undetermined.

The germline V gene has CDR1 SNHLY and CDR2 FYNNEI. CDR3 length: 13 amino acids. Trimming removed 7 bases at V and 10 bases at J, with 16 bases between. Study results and limitations: Within a later analysis, the majority of CMV-associated TCR beta chains appeared HLA-restricted.

This chain links TRBV2 with TRBJ1-4, with a tentative D call TRBD1 (5 bases). The sequence came from a woman younger than 30 in good health and CMV-seronegative. Sequencing was done on a sample of PBMCs. DNA of the CDR3: TGTGCCAGCAATACTGACAGCTGGGGAAAACTGTTTTTT. Amino acids: CASNTDSWGKLFF.